The 30 T cell receptor beta chains reported below all come from one sample, sequenced in a study of blood T cells in healthy people across ages. Alongside a J-beta primer mix, a sample-barcoded 5' primer served in a second PCR lasting roughly 7 to 12 cycles. TCRdb re-called the 5' RACE reads with MiXCR, one entry per CDR3 protein. Altogether about 1,400,000 distinct CDR3 sequences are present, roughly 40% being singletons, with the ten largest covering 7.9%. Source material: blood. These receptors all stem from a woman aged 18-30 years in good health.

The chain employs TRBV5-1 and TRBJ2-3; D is unclear. The V gene lost 9 bases and the J gene lost 0 bases, with 14 bases spanning the gap. The CDR3 consists of 14 residues. Germline V gene sequence: CDR1 SGHRS, CDR2 YFSETQ. CDR3 DNA: TGCGCCACGAAGACTCACTCTAGCACAGATACGCAGTATTTT. Translated, it gives CATKTHSSTDTQYF.

Only a few counts were recorded for this clonotype. This chain uses TRBV7-9 with TRBJ2-1; TRBD1 matches 9 bases. The trim removed 10 bases at V and 6 bases at J, leaving 13 bases unmatched. The CDR3 runs to 15 residues. Germline V gene data show CDR1 as SEHNR and CDR2 as FQNEAQ (reference sequence). Here the CDR3 DNA reads TGTGCCACCTACTCCGGGACAGGGTTCGCCAATGAGCAGTTCTTC. This gives the protein CATYSGTGFANEQFF. The full variable domain, rest sourced from reference TRBV7-9 and TRBJ2-1, is DTGVSQNPRHKITKRGQNVTFRCDPISEHNRLYWYRQTLGQGPEFLTYFQNEAQLEKSRLLSDRFSAERPKGSFSTLEIQRTEQGDSAMYLCATYSGTGFANEQFFGPGTRLTVL.

This clonotype has a handful of counts. V usage is TRBV27 and J usage is TRBJ2-7, with 9 bases fitting TRBD1. This CDR3 is built from 14 residues. After removal of 6 bases from V and 4 bases from J, the junction contained 7 bases not matched to a gene. The V gene's germline CDR1 is MNHEY and CDR2 SMNVEV (reference sequence). CDR3 loop: CASRVTGGGYEQYF. As DNA, the CDR3 is TGTGCCAGCAGGGTAACAGGGGGCGGGTACGAGCAGTACTTC.

This clonotype was counted only a few times. The J gene is TRBJ2-1, the V gene TRBV7-9; TRBD1 might be the D (6 bases). The CDR3 spans 15 residues. V was trimmed by 5 bases and J by 5 bases, leaving 16 bases between them. Germline loops: CDR1 SEHNR, CDR2 FQNEAQ (reference sequence). The chain's CDR3 is CASSEQGSGHNEQFF. The CDR3 DNA sequence: TGTGCCAGCAGCGAACAGGGCTCCGGACACAATGAGCAGTTCTTC.

V gene TRBV2 combines with J gene TRBJ2-2, with D perhaps TRBD1 or TRBD2 (5 bases each). V was clipped by 6 bases and J by 5 bases, with 13 bases between them. The CDR3 is made up of 14 amino acids. The germline V gene encodes CDR1 SNHLY and CDR2 FYNNEI. The CDR3 sequence: CASRGVQDTGELFF. DNA of the CDR3: TGTGCCAGCAGGGGGGTCCAGGATACCGGGGAGCTGTTTTTT.

A few counts support this clonotype. The chain links TRBV18 to TRBJ2-3; 11 bases match TRBD2. The V gene end was trimmed by 3 bases and the J gene end by 2 bases; junction bases not matched to a gene: 1. The CDR3 sequence is 15 residues long. The germline gives CDR1 KGHSH, CDR2 LQKENI. CDR3 in amino acids: CASSPTSGATDTQYF. As DNA, the CDR3 is TGTGCCAGCTCACCGACTAGCGGGGCCACAGATACGCAGTATTTT. The complete variable domain, with remaining parts taken from reference TRBV18 and TRBJ2-3, reads NAGVMQNPRHLVRRRGQEARLRCSPMKGHSHVYWYRQLPEEGLKFMVYLQKENIIDESGMPKERFSAEFPKEGPSILRIQQVVRGDSAAYFCASSPTSGATDTQYFGPGTRLTVL.

The V call is TRBV5-1, the J call TRBJ2-1; D perhaps matches TRBD2 (6 bases). The CDR3 extends over 14 amino acids. The V gene lost 0 bases and the J gene lost 5 bases, with 9 bases spanning the gap. Germline loops: CDR1 SGHRS, CDR2 YFSETQ. In DNA, the CDR3 is TGCGCCAGCAGCTTGGTTCGGGGGAACAATGAGCAGTTCTTC. Translation gives CASSLVRGNNEQFF.

The chain links TRBV4-1 to TRBJ2-3, with 8 nucleotides matching TRBD2. The CDR3 spans 18 residues. Germline lookup yields CDR1 MGHRA and CDR2 YSYEKL. The junction had 8 bases not matched to a gene; V was cut back by 0 bases and J by 0 bases. CDR3 in amino acids: CASSQDRILAESTDTQYF. CDR3 bases: TGCGCCAGCAGCCAAGATAGAATACTAGCGGAGAGCACAGATACGCAGTATTTT.

V usage is TRBV12-3 or TRBV12-4 and J usage is TRBJ1-5; D is possibly TRBD1 (6 bases). V lost 6 bases and J 6 bases, leaving 15 bases between the germline ends. The CDR3 is 14 amino acids. The CDR3 sequence is CASSGQPGGQPQHF. The CDR3 DNA reads TGTGCCAGCAGCGGACAGCCCGGGGGTCAGCCCCAGCATTTT.

In its sample, this clonotype was seen a few times. The genes are TRBV27 and TRBJ2-1; the match to TRBD2 covers 10 bases. Looked up from germline, CDR1 is MNHEY and CDR2 is SMNVEV (reference sequence). This CDR3 contains 18 residues. V lost 2 bases, J lost 3 bases, and 10 bases stayed unmatched. CDR3 protein: CASSLMAIGLADYNEQFF. The CDR3, as DNA: TGTGCCAGCAGTTTAATGGCCATCGGACTAGCGGACTACAATGAGCAGTTCTTC.

This clonotype came up a few times. The gene calls are TRBV20-1 and TRBJ1-6; TRBD1 matches 7 bases. The CDR3 extends over 15 amino acids. Trimming removed 5 bases from V and 10 bases from J; junction bases left unmatched: 14. From germline, CDR1 is DFQATT and CDR2 SNEGSKA (reference sequence). The CDR3 DNA reads as TGCAGTGCTTCCGGCGGGGGGACAGACAGCTCACCCCTCCACTTT. Translating it yields CSASGGGTDSSPLHF.

The chain links TRBV6-1 to TRBJ2-1, with D uncertain. The length of the CDR3 is 12 residues. The V gene lost 5 bases and the J gene lost 8 bases, with 10 bases spanning the gap. Germline values: CDR1 MNHNS, CDR2 SASEGT. The CDR3 spells CASSNAPHEQFF. As DNA, the CDR3 is TGTGCCAGCAGTAATGCGCCCCATGAGCAGTTCTTC.

V and J are TRBV3-1 and TRBJ2-1; D is uncertain. Germline V gene data show CDR1 as LGHDT and CDR2 as YNNKEL (reference sequence). The CDR3 contains 14 residues. V lost 1 base to trimming and J lost 4 bases, with 8 bases between them. The DNA of the CDR3 is TGTGCCAGCAGCCAAGTCCTAGGGTACAATGAGCAGTTCTTC. Translation gives CASSQVLGYNEQFF.

Written as DNA, the CDR3 is TGCGCCAGCAGTGAGTCGACGGCCGGGTCCCCAGGGGAGCTGTTTTTT. Translated: CASSESTAGSPGELFF. V gene TRBV10-1 combines with J gene TRBJ2-2; D gene unclear. CDR1 and CDR2 from the germline V gene are WNHNN and SYGVQD (reference sequence). The V end lost 0 bases, the J end lost 8 bases, and 16 bases lay between the germline ends. This CDR3 comprises 16 residues.

V and J are TRBV28 and TRBJ1-2; unclear D gene. This CDR3 is built from 15 residues. Germline CDR1 MDHEN, CDR2 SYDVKM. Trimming stripped 4 bases from V and 8 bases from J, with 20 bases between. This CDR3 is CASSSYARGSRGYTF. In DNA form, the CDR3 reads TGTGCCAGCAGTTCATACGCTCGGGGTTCTCGGGGCTACACCTTC.

In its sample, this clonotype was seen once. This rearrangement joins TRBV6-1 to TRBJ2-7; 8 bases map to TRBD2. Germline CDR1 MNHNS, CDR2 SASEGT. The CDR3 extends over 15 amino acids. V was pared by 8 bases and J by 7 bases, with 16 bases of the junction left unmatched. The CDR3 loop is CASSQLAGLYNEQYF. CDR3 bases: TGTGCCAGCTCTCAATTAGCGGGACTATACAATGAGCAGTACTTC.

In its sample, this clonotype was seen a few times. The rearrangement links TRBV5-8 to TRBJ2-7, with 8 nucleotides matching TRBD2. CDR3 length equals 17 residues. With V trimmed by 6 bases and J by 1 base, 15 bases remained unmatched. Germline V lookup: CDR1 SGHTS, CDR2 YDEGEE. The CDR3 coding sequence is TGTGCCAGCACCTCTATTACTAGCGGTCCCCCATCCTACGAGCAGTACTTC. It yields the protein CASTSITSGPPSYEQYF.

This clonotype was detected only a few times. The rearrangement uses TRBV12-3 or TRBV12-4 and TRBJ2-1, with TRBD2 matching over 9 bases. After removal of 6 bases from V and 1 base from J, the junction contained 7 bases not matched to a gene. The CDR3 loop spans 16 amino acids. CDR3 DNA: TGTGCCAGCAGCAGGACTAGCGATGGATCCTACAATGAGCAGTTCTTC. Residues: CASSRTSDGSYNEQFF.

Of note for this clonotype: The germline gene is not matched at one end of the junction; a read error may be the cause. The gene calls are TRBV5-1 and TRBJ2-3; D possibly corresponds to TRBD2 (6 bases). The germline gives CDR1 SGHRS, CDR2 YFSETQ. The length of the CDR3 is 14 residues. The CDR3 sequence is CASRPLASTGTQYF. The CDR3 DNA follows: TGCGCCAGCAGGCCACTAGCTAGCACAGGTACGCAGTATTTT.

V and J are TRBV29-1 and TRBJ1-1; D is undetermined. V lost 4 bases and J lost 1, with 7 bases in between. The CDR3 extends over 12 amino acids. Germline loops: CDR1 SQVTM, CDR2 ANQGSEA. The CDR3 region is CSVVVTNTEAFF. The CDR3 nucleotides are TGCAGCGTTGTGGTGACGAACACTGAAGCTTTCTTT.

The chain combines TRBV7-2 with TRBJ2-3, with 8 bases that match TRBD2. The CDR3 runs to 13 residues. Germline V gene sequence: CDR1 SGHTA, CDR2 FQGNSA. V lost 3 bases and J lost 5; bases outside the gene matches: 1. CDR3 loop: CASSFAGGDTQYF. DNA for the CDR3: TGTGCCAGCAGCTTTGCGGGAGGAGATACGCAGTATTTT.

The chain combines TRBV2 with TRBJ2-3; D remains ambiguous. Trimming left V 6 bases short and J 0 bases short, with 10 bases between. Per the germline V gene, CDR1 is SNHLY and CDR2 is FYNNEI. This CDR3 region has 14 residues. The chain's CDR3 is CASSRTLSTDTQYF. The CDR3 coding sequence is TGTGCCAGCAGCCGGACCCTTAGCACAGATACGCAGTATTTT.

This clonotype came up a few times. The chain has TRBV30 and TRBJ2-5; D is unclear. The CDR3 is 10 residues long. V was clipped by 7 bases and J by 13 bases, with 16 bases between them. Per the germline V gene, CDR1 is GTSNPN and CDR2 is SVGIG (reference sequence). Here the CDR3 DNA reads TGTGCCTCCCCCGTGACCCCGGGGTACTTC. This sequence encodes CASPVTPGYF.

The sample holds one count of this clonotype. V usage is TRBV10-3 and J usage is TRBJ1-1; 8 bases line up with TRBD1. This CDR3 region has 14 residues. V lost 2 bases, J lost 1 base, and 0 bases stayed unmatched. Germline V CDR1 and CDR2: ENHRY, SYGVKD. In nucleotides, the CDR3 is TGTGCCATCAGTGAGCAGGGGGCGAACACTGAAGCTTTCTTT. Amino acids: CAISEQGANTEAFF.

The chain employs TRBV5-1 and TRBJ2-7; 7 bases are shared with TRBD1. CDR1 is SGHRS and CDR2 is YFSETQ in the germline V gene. This CDR3 is built from 16 residues. With 4 bases clipped from V and 2 bases from J, the junction kept 12 bases outside the gene matches. CDR3 in amino acids: CASSPGHRDSTYEQYF. The CDR3 bases are TGCGCCAGCAGCCCAGGCCACCGGGACAGTACCTACGAGCAGTACTTC.

Comments on this clonotype: One end of the junction varies from germline; a read error may be responsible. This chain joins TRBV4-2 and TRBJ2-7; D not certain. CDR1 is LGHNA and CDR2 is YNFKEQ in the germline V gene. The CDR3 length is 16 residues. The CDR3 coding sequence is TGTGCCAGCAGCCAAGAACTCACGGCGGCCACCTACGAGCAGTACTTT. It codes for CASSQELTAATYEQYF.

A few counts support this clonotype. J is TRBJ2-2 and V is TRBV20-1; TRBD2 matches 10 bases. In germline, CDR1 is DFQATT, CDR2 SNEGSKA (reference sequence). The CDR3 contains 17 residues. The V segment lost 0 bases and the J segment 2 bases; nucleotides outside the gene matches: 6. In DNA, the CDR3 is TGCAGTGCTAGAGATGTTAGCGGGAGGACTAACACCGGGGAGCTGTTTTTT. It encodes CSARDVSGRTNTGELFF.

This clonotype was seen a single time. The chain links TRBV20-1 to TRBJ1-2; 7 nucleotides agree with TRBD1. This CDR3 is 15 amino acids long. V was clipped by 0 bases and J by 4 bases; unmatched bases: 8. In germline, CDR1 is DFQATT, CDR2 SNEGSKA (reference sequence). In DNA, the CDR3 is TGCAGTGCTAGAGACCGACAGGGCACGATCTATGGCTACACCTTC. Translation gives CSARDRQGTIYGYTF.

The CDR3 reads CASSLKGRGGGYNEQFF. As DNA, the CDR3 is TGTGCCAGCAGCTTAAAGGGACGGGGGGGAGGTTACAATGAGCAGTTCTTC. V and J are TRBV13 and TRBJ2-1; 8 nucleotides match TRBD2. V was clipped by 2 bases and J by 4 bases; unmatched bases: 10. This CDR3 is 17 amino acids long. The germline V gene has CDR1 PRHDT and CDR2 FYEKMQ (reference sequence).

The chain carries TRBV6-4 and TRBJ2-3, with D possibly being TRBD2 (6 bases). Trimming shortened V by 11 bases and J by 6 bases, and 21 bases separated the two germline ends. Germline V gene lookup returns CDR1 MRHNA and CDR2 SNTAGT. CDR3 length equals 14 residues. The CDR3 loop reads CASQLAPEGDTQYF. Here the CDR3 DNA reads TGTGCCTCTCAGTTAGCCCCGGAGGGGGATACGCAGTATTTT.